Shown below are 32 T cell receptor beta chains from a single sample sequenced in a study of OX40 agonist ivuxolimab in advanced cancers. Method: immunoSEQ multiplex PCR; TCRdb's copy keeps in-frame clones and lacks some. Among around 40,000 clones listed, 80% were seen once. The material was CD4+ or CD8+ T cells sorted from blood, obtained in a trial of the OX40 agonist ivuxolimab. The receptors derive from an adult with an advanced solid tumor such as melanoma, head and neck, liver or kidney cancer.

This clone was counted a few times. Given a much more abundant clone one base away, this may be a read error. Other DNA sequences of this sample code for an identical CDR3. The genes are TRBV4-3 and TRBJ1-6; D is ambiguous. Germline CDR1 reads LGHNA; CDR2 reads YSLEER. Trimming shortened V by 1 base and J by 8 bases, and 6 bases separated the two germline ends. This CDR3 is built from 13 residues. The CDR3 DNA reads TGCGCCAGCAGCCAAGTAGAGGATTCACCCCTCCACTTT. Translating gives CASSQVEDSPLHF.

This CDR3 reads CASSPGPGPGNTIYF. In nucleotides, the CDR3 is TGTGCCAGCAGCCCCGGGCCAGGACCTGGAAACACCATATATTTT. V usage is TRBV7-3 and J usage is TRBJ1-3; D is ambiguous. Germline V gene data show CDR1 as SGHTA and CDR2 as FQGTGA. Trimming shortened V by 5 bases and J by 2 bases, and 13 bases separated the two germline ends. There are 15 residues in the CDR3.

The V and J genes are TRBV23-1 and TRBJ2-7; D is undetermined. TRBV23-1 is known as an ORF, though its function is uncertain. The CDR3 runs 13 residues. V lost 3 bases, J lost 6 bases, and 12 bases lay in between. In DNA, the CDR3 is TGCGCCAGCAGTCACCCCGGACCTCGCGAGCAGTACTTC. Translation: CASSHPGPREQYF.

The rearrangement joins TRBV5-1 to TRBJ2-2; tentative D call: TRBD1 (7 bases). Germline CDR1 reads SGHRS; CDR2 reads YFSETQ. V lost 5 bases and J 1 base, leaving 12 bases between the germline ends. The CDR3 has 15 residues. CDR3 sequence reads: CASRGGQMNTGELFF. The CDR3 region has the DNA TGCGCCAGCAGGGGGGGACAGATGAACACCGGGGAGCTGTTTTTT.

V usage is TRBV6-1 and J usage is TRBJ2-7; 12 bases are a match to TRBD2. Trimming took 0 bases from V and 5 from J; bases not matched to a gene: 8. Germline CDR1 MNHNS, CDR2 SASEGT. CDR3 length equals 17 residues. The CDR3: CASSEAMRLAGVHEQYF. The CDR3 DNA sequence: TGTGCCAGCAGTGAAGCGATGCGACTAGCGGGAGTCCACGAGCAGTACTTC.

V is TRBV5-6 and J is TRBJ2-5, with 9 positions matching TRBD1. CDR3 length equals 15 residues. Germline assignment: CDR1 SGHDT and CDR2 YYEEEE. V was clipped by 4 bases and J by 5 bases; unmatched bases: 9. This CDR3 reads CASSPTGTGWETQYF. CDR3 coding DNA: TGTGCCAGCAGCCCCACCGGGACAGGGTGGGAGACCCAGTACTTC.

This clone was found once. CDR3 nucleotide sequence: TGTGCCAGCAGCGTTGACGGATACACCGGGGAGCTGTTTTTT. This codes for CASSVDGYTGELFF. The V call is TRBV7-9, the J call TRBJ2-2; D ambiguous. CDR3 length: 14 residues. V was shortened by 5 bases and J by 3 bases, with 10 bases between the two germline ends. CDR1 is SEHNR, CDR2 FQNEAQ, per germline (reference sequence). The complete variable domain, with remaining parts taken from reference TRBV7-9 and TRBJ2-2, reads DTGVSQNPRHKITKRGQNVTFRCDPISEHNRLYWYRQTLGQGPEFLTYFQNEAQLEKSRLLSDRFSAERPKGSFSTLEIQRTEQGDSAMYLCASSVDGYTGELFFGEGSRLTVL.

This clone was observed once. The chain couples TRBV7-3 to TRBJ2-5; TRBD2 aligns across 7 bases. The CDR3 spans 14 residues. The germline CDR1 and CDR2 sequences are SGHTA and FQGTGA. V lost 1 base and J lost 7; bases outside the gene matches: 6. This CDR3 reads CASSLNIGEGTQYF. CDR3 sequence (DNA): TGTGCCAGCAGCTTAAATATCGGGGAGGGGACCCAGTACTTC.

The genes are TRBV6-9 and TRBJ1-6; no firm D call. Per the germline V gene, CDR1 is MNHGY and CDR2 is SVAAGI. V was pared by 2 bases and J by 9 bases, with 11 bases between. This CDR3 contains 14 residues. The CDR3 region is CASSYTSGLSPLHF. The CDR3 nucleotides read TGTGCCAGCAGTTATACTAGCGGACTTTCACCCCTCCACTTT.

This chain connects TRBV5-1 to TRBJ2-7; tentative D call: TRBD1 (6 bases). The germline V and J ends were trimmed by 2 bases and 2 bases, with 20 bases remaining between them. Looked up from germline, CDR1 is SGHRS and CDR2 is YFSETQ. This CDR3 is built from 17 residues. CDR3 residues: CASSLSTGTRTTYEQYF. CDR3 nucleotide sequence: TGCGCCAGCAGCTTAAGTACCGGGACAAGAACGACCTACGAGCAGTACTTC. The full variable domain, with the rest looked up from reference TRBV5-1 and TRBJ2-7, is KAGVTQTPRYLIKTRGQQVTLSCSPISGHRSVSWYQQTPGQGLQFLFEYFSETQRNKGNFPGRFSGRQFSNSRSEMNVSTLELGDSALYLCASSLSTGTRTTYEQYFGPGTRLTVT.

The V and J genes are TRBV30 and TRBJ1-6, with unresolved D. Germline CDR1 is GTSNPN and CDR2 is SVGIG (reference sequence). The CDR3 runs 13 residues. V was pared by 5 bases and J by 5 bases, with 10 bases between. CDR3 DNA: TGTGCCTGGGGTCAAGGAAATAATTCACCCCTCCACTTT. Amino acids: CAWGQGNNSPLHF.

The chain couples TRBV5-6 to TRBJ1-5, with a possible D match to TRBD1 (6 bases). V lost 2 bases to trimming and J lost 7 bases, with 13 bases between them. CDR1 is SGHDT and CDR2 is YYEEEE in the germline V gene. This CDR3 has 14 residues. The CDR3 DNA is TGTGCCAGCAGCTTTCTACAGGGCGCCCAGCCCCAGCATTTT. This encodes CASSFLQGAQPQHF.

The genes are TRBV4-3 and TRBJ1-3; possibly TRBD1 for D (5 bases). Germline CDR1 is LGHNA and CDR2 is YSLEER. With 0 bases removed from V and 2 bases from J, the gap between germline ends came to 14 bases. The CDR3 length is 17 residues. CDR3 nucleotide sequence: TGCGCCAGCAGCCAAGACCTGGGGGGAGGCACTGGAAACACCATATATTTT. Protein: CASSQDLGGGTGNTIYF.

This rearrangement joins TRBV2 to TRBJ1-5; possibly TRBD1 for D (5 bases). This CDR3 is built from 16 residues. The germline V and J ends were trimmed by 0 bases and 0 bases, with 9 bases remaining between them. Germline values: CDR1 SNHLY, CDR2 FYNNEI. CDR3 DNA sequence: TGTGCCAGCAGTGAAGCGGGGGGAACTAGCAATCAGCCCCAGCATTTT. It codes for CASSEAGGTSNQPQHF.

Details on this clone: Different DNA sequences within this sample yield the same CDR3. The chain links TRBV4-2 to TRBJ2-5, with a possible D match to TRBD2 (7 bases). Trimming removed 8 bases at V and 4 bases at J, with 14 bases between. The CDR3 covers 13 residues. Germline assignment: CDR1 LGHNA and CDR2 YNFKEQ. In DNA form, the CDR3 reads TGTGCCAGCTCCGGGGGGCTGGGAGAGACCCAGTACTTC. Its translation: CASSGGLGETQYF.

The chain has TRBV12-5 and TRBJ2-5; TRBD2 agrees at 11 bases. Germline CDR1 LGHNT, CDR2 FRNRAP. There are 20 residues in the CDR3. V gave up 1 base and J gave up 0 bases; unmatched junction bases: 13. CDR3 in amino acids: CASGLGYHGTSGWYQETQYF. The CDR3 region has the DNA TGTGCTAGTGGTTTGGGCTACCACGGGACTAGCGGATGGTACCAAGAGACCCAGTACTTC.

The rearrangement uses TRBV30 and TRBJ2-5, with a weak D call TRBD1 (5 bases). CDR1 is GTSNPN, CDR2 SVGIG, per germline (reference sequence). The CDR3 has 12 residues. V was clipped by 1 base and J by 2 bases, with 5 bases between them. The DNA of the CDR3 is TGTGCCTGGAGTGGACAGCAAGAGACCCAGTACTTC. The encoded protein is CAWSGQQETQYF. The entire variable domain, with the rest obtained from reference TRBV30 and TRBJ2-5, is as follows: SQTIHQWPATLVQPVGSPLSLECTVEGTSNPNLYWYRQAAGRGLQLLFYSVGIGQISSEVPQNLSASRPQDRQFILSSKKLLLSDSGFYLCAWSGQQETQYFGPGTRLLVL.

The chain uses TRBV29-1 and TRBJ1-4, with D hard to call. V dropped 3 bases and J dropped 7 bases, with 12 bases sitting between them. The CDR3 contains 13 residues. The V gene's germline CDR1 is SQVTM and CDR2 ANQGSEA. CDR3 region: CSVDGGPSEKLFF. CDR3 DNA: TGCAGCGTTGATGGCGGGCCTAGTGAAAAACTGTTTTTT.

In DNA, the CDR3 is TGCGCCAGCAGCCCCGACAGGGACCTCAAAGAGACCCAGTACTTC. It is translated as CASSPDRDLKETQYF. The chain couples TRBV5-1 to TRBJ2-5; 7 bases align to TRBD1. The germline gives CDR1 SGHRS, CDR2 YFSETQ. With 4 bases clipped from V and 3 bases from J, the junction kept 9 bases outside the gene matches. This CDR3 is built from 15 residues.

In this sample, this clone turned up once. V gene TRBV18 combines with J gene TRBJ1-1; D is possibly TRBD1 (6 bases). Trimming took 5 bases from V and 6 from J, leaving 13 bases between them. Per germline, CDR1 KGHSH and CDR2 LQKENI. The CDR3 totals 13 residues. CDR3 sequence (DNA): TGTGCCAGCTCATCCAGGGGTGCGGCTGAAGCTTTCTTT. It is translated as CASSSRGAAEAFF. Full variable domain (rest looked up from reference TRBV18 and TRBJ1-1): NAGVMQNPRHLVRRRGQEARLRCSPMKGHSHVYWYRQLPEEGLKFMVYLQKENIIDESGMPKERFSAEFPKEGPSILRIQQVVRGDSAAYFCASSSRGAAEAFFGQGTRLTVV.

This chain uses TRBV18 with TRBJ1-1; possible D gene TRBD1, 5 bases. This CDR3 has 15 residues. V was clipped by 6 bases and J by 5 bases, with 19 bases between them. Germline V gives CDR1 KGHSH, CDR2 LQKENI. CDR3 sequence: CASSPSEGEWTEAFF. The CDR3 DNA follows: TGTGCCAGCTCCCCATCTGAAGGGGAATGGACTGAAGCTTTCTTT.

In this sample, this clone turned up a few times. This rearrangement joins TRBV5-1 to TRBJ1-1, with TRBD1 matching over 7 bases. Looked up from germline, CDR1 is SGHRS and CDR2 is YFSETQ. CDR3 length: 13 residues. The ends lost 9 bases at V and 3 bases at J; junction bases unmatched: 8. The CDR3 protein is CANPTGKDTEAFF. The CDR3 DNA follows: TGCGCCAACCCGACAGGGAAAGACACTGAAGCTTTCTTT.

The chain is built from TRBV19 and TRBJ1-2, with unresolved D. The CDR3 totals 13 residues. Trimming pared 0 bases from V and 8 bases from J, leaving 10 bases between. In germline, CDR1 is LNHDA, CDR2 SQIVND (reference sequence). The CDR3 is CASSIDPTGGYTF. The CDR3 nucleotides read TGTGCCAGTAGTATAGATCCGACGGGAGGCTACACCTTC.

The chain is built from TRBV18 and TRBJ2-5, with D perhaps TRBD1 (5 bases). There are 17 residues in the CDR3. V gave up 2 bases and J gave up 5 bases, with 21 bases separating them. Looked up from germline, CDR1 is KGHSH and CDR2 is LQKENI. The CDR3 DNA sequence: TGTGCCAGCTCACCAGGACCTGGACAACCGTTGGGGGAGACCCAGTACTTC. Its translation: CASSPGPGQPLGETQYF.

This chain joins TRBV5-5 and TRBJ2-2; D remains unclear. Trimming removed 0 bases at V and 6 bases at J, with 9 bases between. This CDR3 has 14 residues. Per germline, CDR1 SGHKS and CDR2 YYEKEE (reference sequence). The CDR3 reads CASSLVQEAGELFF. The CDR3 bases are TGTGCCAGCAGCTTGGTTCAAGAAGCCGGGGAGCTGTTTTTT.

The V call is TRBV28, the J call TRBJ2-2; 7 bases agree with TRBD2. Germline loops: CDR1 MDHEN, CDR2 SYDVKM. The CDR3 has 16 amino acids. With 8 bases clipped from V and 1 base from J, the junction kept 10 bases outside the gene matches. CDR3 protein: CASLPGERGNTGELFF. CDR3 coding DNA: TGTGCCAGCTTACCGGGGGAGCGGGGGAACACCGGGGAGCTGTTTTTT.

The rearrangement uses TRBV6-5 and TRBJ2-1; D gene unclear. The V end was cut by 0 bases, the J end by 3 bases, with 12 bases between. The V gene's germline CDR1 is MNHEY and CDR2 SVGAGI. The CDR3 has 16 amino acids. Written as DNA, the CDR3 is TGTGCCAGCAGTTACTCTGGTGAAAAGGGCTACAATGAGCAGTTCTTC. Its protein product is CASSYSGEKGYNEQFF.

This clone was seen a handful of times. The chain links TRBV7-5 to TRBJ2-7; the table's D call, TRBD2, has no DNA check behind it. TRBV7-5 is reported as a pseudogene. This CDR3 contains 13 residues. CDR3 sequence reads: CASSLGDGYEQYF. The CDR3 nucleotides are TGTGCCAGCAGCTTAGGAGACGGGTACGAGCAGTACTTC.

This clone was found once. The chain uses TRBV19 and TRBJ2-3, with 10 bases lining up with TRBD2. Trimming took 6 bases from V and 0 from J; bases not matched to a gene: 12. In germline, CDR1 is LNHDA, CDR2 SQIVND (reference sequence). The CDR3 runs to 18 residues. As DNA, the CDR3 is TGTGCCAGTAGCCACCCTAGCGGGGGCCGAACTAGCACAGATACGCAGTATTTT. It codes for CASSHPSGGRTSTDTQYF.

This clone was recorded a few times. The chain uses TRBV6-1 and TRBJ1-2; tentative D call: TRBD1 (5 bases). Trimming removed 7 bases from V and 2 bases from J, with 14 bases in between. The CDR3 is 14 amino acids. Germline CDR1 and CDR2: MNHNS and SASEGT. The CDR3 region has the DNA TGTGCCAGCACCAAACAACAGGTGAACTATGGCTACACCTTC. It translates to CASTKQQVNYGYTF.

This chain uses TRBV7-2 with TRBJ2-5; D may be TRBD2 (6 bases). V was clipped by 4 bases and J by 2 bases, with 14 bases between them. Germline CDR1 is SGHTA and CDR2 is FQGNSA. The CDR3 is 15 residues long. The CDR3 spells CASSSGVFLQETQYF. The CDR3 region has the DNA TGTGCCAGCAGCTCGGGAGTCTTCCTACAAGAGACCCAGTACTTC.

Here the CDR3 reads CASSLPWTSAFTDTQYF. DNA for the CDR3: TGTGCCAGCAGTTTACCGTGGACTAGCGCCTTCACAGATACGCAGTATTTT. This chain links TRBV27 with TRBJ2-3; 9 bases align to TRBD2. Trimming at V came to 2 bases and at J to 2 bases, leaving 8 bases not matched to a gene. CDR1 and CDR2 (germline): MNHEY, SMNVEV (reference sequence). The CDR3 contains 17 residues.